Listed below are T cell receptor beta chains from one sample, sequenced in a study of technical replicates of blood from several donors. TCRdb keeps only in-frame clones here, not all; method: immunoSEQ multiplex PCR. In the table there are 95,000 to 100,000 clones, around 96% of which are singletons. Material: T cells isolated from PBMCs. The source of these receptors is a human donor in good health. Each CDR3 is given with its conserved first and last residue. D genes are given only for firm matches. Not every row has a clone size; where given, it reads once, few, many or a size class.

CDR3 DNA	CDR3 protein	D gene	CDR3 length	V gene	J gene	clone size
TGTGCCAGCAGCCCCGACAACCGGTGGGTATCCTACGAGCAGTACTTC	CASSPDNRWVSYEQYF	.	16	TRBV7-9	TRBJ2-7	.
TGTGCCAGCAGCCGACTGGACAGGGGAGGCTATGGCTACACCTTC	CASSRLDRGGYGYTF	TRBD1	15	TRBV7-2	TRBJ1-2	.
TGCGCCAGCAGCCAAGGTAGCGGTCAGCCCCAGCATTTT	CASSQGSGQPQHF	.	13	TRBV4-1	TRBJ1-5	once
TGTGCCAGCAGTCGAGGGTATGATGGCTACACCTTC	CASSRGYDGYTF	.	12	TRBV7-9	TRBJ1-2	.
TGTGCCAGCAGCCGGGACAGGGCGGGTGAAGCTTTCTTT	CASSRDRAGEAFF	TRBD1	13	TRBV11-3	TRBJ1-1	.
TGTGCCAGCAGTACAGGGCTCTCTGGAAACACCATATATTTT	CASSTGLSGNTIYF	.	14	TRBV9	TRBJ1-3	.
TGTGCCAGCAGTTACTCGACGGGGTTGGCCAAAAACATTCAGTACTTC	CASSYSTGLAKNIQYF	.	16	TRBV6-6	TRBJ2-4	.
TGTGCCAGCAGTCCGCCGGACAGGGGAAATTCACCCCTCCACTTT	CASSPPDRGNSPLHF	TRBD1	15	TRBV28	TRBJ1-6	once
TGTGCCAGCAGCCAAGATCCGGGACTAGCGGTCCCCCGGGAGCAGTTCTTC	CASSQDPGLAVPREQFF	TRBD2	17	TRBV4-2	TRBJ2-1	.
TGCAGCGTTGAGGGTCCGGGGAGGAGTCGCTATGGCTACACCTTC	CSVEGPGRSRYGYTF	.	15	TRBV29-1	TRBJ1-2	.
TGTGCCAGCGCTTTGGGCGGGAGGGTAAATGAGCAGTTCTTC	CASALGGRVNEQFF	TRBD2	14	TRBV25-1	TRBJ2-1	.
TGCGCCAGCAGCTTGGGAGGCCGCGGCACAGATACGCAGTATTTT	CASSLGGRGTDTQYF	.	15	TRBV5-1	TRBJ2-3	.
TGTGCCGTACAGGGGGCGAGCACAGATACGCAGTATTTT	CAVQGASTDTQYF	TRBD1	13	TRBV6-1	TRBJ2-3	.
TGCGCCAGCAGCTTGCGACGACAGGAGAGATCGTCCTACGAGCAGTACTTC	CASSLRRQERSSYEQYF	.	17	TRBV5-1	TRBJ2-7	.
TGTGCCAGCAGCCCCGGGACAGGGTGGAGTTGCACCTTC	CASSPGTGWSCTF	TRBD1	13	TRBV6-5	TRBJ1-2	.
TGTGCCAGCAGTAATAGTCTTACCCAGTACTTC	CASSNSLTQYF	.	11	TRBV6-5	TRBJ2-5	.
TGTGCCAGCAGTGATCAAGCCCAGGGCACAGATACGCAGTATTTT	CASSDQAQGTDTQYF	.	15	TRBV6-1	TRBJ2-3	.
TGTGCCATCAGCGACAGGGACCAAAACCTCTCTTACGAGCAGTACTTC	CAISDRDQNLSYEQYF	TRBD1	16	TRBV10-3	TRBJ2-7	.
TGTGCCAGCAGTGAACTAGGCGGGTACGGGGAGCTGTTTTTT	CASSELGGYGELFF	.	14	TRBV6-5	TRBJ2-2	.
TGTGCCAGCAGCCAAGGTAGCGGGGGGTTGACAGATACGCAGTATTTT	CASSQGSGGLTDTQYF	TRBD2	16	TRBV4-2	TRBJ2-3	.
TGTGCCAGCAGACCTCTCGCGGTCAAGAATGAAAAACTGTTTTTT	CASRPLAVKNEKLFF	.	15	TRBV27	TRBJ1-4	.
TGTGCCAGCAGCTCAAAAGATACGCAGTATTTT	CASSSKDTQYF	.	11	TRBV11-2	TRBJ2-3	.
TGTGCCAGCAGTCGCACAGGGGTCACTGAAGCTTTCTTT	CASSRTGVTEAFF	TRBD1	13	TRBV6-6	TRBJ1-1	.
TGTGCCAGCAGCTTAGGACAGGGAGAGACAGATACGCAGTATTTT	CASSLGQGETDTQYF	TRBD1	15	TRBV11-3	TRBJ2-3	.
TGTGCCAGCAGCGGGGCAGGGGAGTACAATGAGCAGTTCTTC	CASSGAGEYNEQFF	.	14	TRBV5-4	TRBJ2-1	.
TGTGCCAGCAGTAACCGACTAGATTTTCCCCCAGATACGCAGTATTTT	CASSNRLDFPPDTQYF	.	16	TRBV27	TRBJ2-3	.
TGTGCCACCCCTTCCCTAGACAGGGGGAATGGAAACACCATATATTTT	CATPSLDRGNGNTIYF	TRBD1	16	TRBV2	TRBJ1-3	.
TGTGCCAGCAGCCAAGCTTCGGGGCACAGGGTGGGTAACACTGAAGCTTTCTTT	CASSQASGHRVGNTEAFF	.	18	TRBV14	TRBJ1-1	.
TGTGCCAGTATCGGGACAGCCACTGGTGAGACCCAGTACTTC	CASIGTATGETQYF	TRBD1	14	TRBV19	TRBJ2-5	.
TGTGCCAGCAGCCCCCCGGGGGGTTGGGGCTACACCTTC	CASSPPGGWGYTF	.	13	TRBV5-6	TRBJ1-2	.
TGTGCCAGCAGCTTAGCTCAGGGGGCGGGAACTGGGGCCAACGTCCTGACTTTC	CASSLAQGAGTGANVLTF	TRBD1	18	TRBV11-2	TRBJ2-6	once
TGTGCCAGCAGTCCCACGGGGACAGGGACCTACGAGCAGTACTTC	CASSPTGTGTYEQYF	TRBD1	15	TRBV28	TRBJ2-7	.
TGTGCCAGTACACATAGCGGGAGAACCGATGAGCAGTTCTTC	CASTHSGRTDEQFF	TRBD2	14	TRBV25-1	TRBJ2-1	once
TGTGCCAGCAGTTCCCCGGCGGTCGAGCAGTTCTTC	CASSSPAVEQFF	.	12	TRBV6-6	TRBJ2-1	once
TGCGCCAGCAGCTTAGACAGGGGAATCGGTACGCAGTATTTT	CASSLDRGIGTQYF	TRBD1	14	TRBV5-1	TRBJ2-3	.
TGTGCCAGCGGACAGGGATATCAAGAGACCCAGTACTTC	CASGQGYQETQYF	TRBD1	13	TRBV19	TRBJ2-5	.
TGTGCCAGCAGCCTGAGTACGGGAGTCACCGATACGCAGTATTTT	CASSLSTGVTDTQYF	.	15	TRBV27	TRBJ2-3	.
TGCGCCAGCAGCCCGGGACAGACCTACGAGCAGTACTTC	CASSPGQTYEQYF	TRBD1	13	TRBV5-1	TRBJ2-7	.
TGTGCCAGCAGCCCGTGGGGGCTCTTGGAGACCCAGTACTTC	CASSPWGLLETQYF	.	14	TRBV6-5	TRBJ2-5	.
TGTGCCAGCAGGACTACTAGCGGGAGGGCCCTCAATGAGCAGTTCTTC	CASRTTSGRALNEQFF	TRBD2	16	TRBV7-2	TRBJ2-1	.
TGCAGTGCTCGGGGAGCCGGGGAGCTGTTTTTT	CSARGAGELFF	.	11	TRBV20-1	TRBJ2-2	.
TGTGCCAGCCTCTCGGGACTAGCGGGGTTGGATGAGCAGTTCTTC	CASLSGLAGLDEQFF	TRBD2	15	TRBV2	TRBJ2-1	.
TGTGCCAGCAGTTTAGAAGGGGGACTAAATGAGCAGTTCTTC	CASSLEGGLNEQFF	.	14	TRBV27	TRBJ2-1	.
TGTGCCAGCAGAAAAGACAGATACACAGATACGCAGTATTTT	CASRKDRYTDTQYF	.	14	TRBV2	TRBJ2-3	.
TGTGCCAGCAGTGACCCCTCCGGGACAAGAGAAGCTTTCTTT	CASSDPSGTREAFF	.	14	TRBV6-1	TRBJ1-1	.
TGTGCCAGTAGTATAATCAGTTCGTCTGACTATGGCTACACCTTC	CASSIISSSDYGYTF	.	15	TRBV19	TRBJ1-2	.
TGTGCCAGCAGTTCGGGACAGGGAGGCGATGAGCAGTTCTTC	CASSSGQGGDEQFF	TRBD1	14	TRBV28	TRBJ2-1	.
TGTGCCAGCAGCCCCAGCGGGACCTACAATGAGCAGTTCTTC	CASSPSGTYNEQFF	TRBD2	14	TRBV7-6	TRBJ2-1	.
TGTGCCAGTAGTCGCGGGGGAACCTACGAGCAGTACTTC	CASSRGGTYEQYF	TRBD2	13	TRBV19	TRBJ2-7	.
TGTGCTAGTGGTTTGGTACGAAGTCCGGGGGTCCCTCTCTATGGCTACACCTTC	CASGLVRSPGVPLYGYTF	.	18	TRBV12-5	TRBJ1-2	.
TGTGCCAGCAGCTTCGGACAGTCCTACGAGCAGTACTTC	CASSFGQSYEQYF	.	13	TRBV6-1	TRBJ2-7	once
TGTGCCAGTACCCCAGGGGGGTCGTGGGGGGCGTTTATGCCCTACGAGCAGTACTTC	CASTPGGSWGAFMPYEQYF	.	19	TRBV19	TRBJ2-7	.
TGTGCCAGCAGCATCCAGCGGGGGGAATACAATGAGCAGTTCTTC	CASSIQRGEYNEQFF	TRBD2	15	TRBV4-2	TRBJ2-1	.
TGTGCCAGCAGTTTGTTAGGGGGGGACAGGTTTTCACGCACGCAGTATTTT	CASSLLGGDRFSRTQYF	.	17	TRBV27	TRBJ2-3	.
TGTGCCAGCAGTGAATGGGGACAGGGGTTAAATGAAAAACTGTTTTTT	CASSEWGQGLNEKLFF	TRBD1	16	TRBV2	TRBJ1-4	.